The text below deals with one T cell receptor (beta chain). V shed 4 bases and J 7 bases; nucleotides not matched to a gene: 5. This CDR3 is built from 15 residues. Germline V CDR1 and CDR2: SGHRS, YFSETQ. The data were obtained in a study of T cells in Graves' hyperthyroidism and ophthalmopathy. Template material for amplifying TCR beta CDR3 regions consisted of RNA transcripts. During a first-round RT-PCR of the TCR CDR3, the HTBI primer set was used. TCRdb fed the multiplex PCR reads into MiXCR, producing one record per CDR3 protein. Of about 560,000 distinct CDR3 sequences listed, approximately 15% are singletons.

The sequence derives from a woman in her late teens or twenties with Graves' hyperthyroidism. Sequencing was performed on blood. The chain carries TRBV5-1 and TRBJ2-2, with 12 bases that match TRBD2. This CDR3 is CASSRLAGEGGELFF. The CDR3 DNA is TGCGCCAGCAGCAGACTAGCGGGAGAGGGCGGGGAGCTGTTTTTT.